These 24 T cell receptor beta chains originate from one sample sequenced in a study of cytomegalovirus exposure and HLA in healthy donors. Vbeta (60) and Jbeta (13) primers were used in the PCR. This table comes from immunoSEQ multiplex PCR, and its TCRdb copy is limited to in-frame clones, with some not included. Its listing shows 140,000 to 150,000 clones. Sequencing was performed on PBMCs. These receptors originate from a male donor in good health and CMV-seronegative.

V gene TRBV9 combines with J gene TRBJ2-5, with D unclear. CDR3 length equals 13 residues. The V gene lost 3 bases and the J gene lost 5 bases, with 11 bases spanning the gap. Germline V CDR1 and CDR2: SGDLS, YYNGEE. CDR3 region: CASSAPPRETQYF. In nucleotides, the CDR3 is TGTGCCAGCAGCGCGCCCCCTAGGGAGACCCAGTACTTC.

This sequence joins TRBV6-5 and TRBJ1-6, with 7 bases aligning to TRBD1. Germline V gene data show CDR1 as MNHEY and CDR2 as SVGAGI. The CDR3 spans 15 residues. Trimming removed 0 bases from V and 8 bases from J; junction bases left unmatched: 4. The CDR3 DNA reads TGTGCCAGCAGTTACTCGAATACAGGGGATTCACCCCTCCACTTT. Translating gives CASSYSNTGDSPLHF.

The V and J genes are TRBV5-1 and TRBJ1-6; 10 bases align to TRBD1. Germline values: CDR1 SGHRS, CDR2 YFSETQ. The CDR3 consists of 15 residues. The V gene end was trimmed by 3 bases and the J gene end by 9 bases; junction bases not matched to a gene: 6. CDR3 coding DNA: TGCGCCAGCAGCTCGATGACAGGGGGCAGTTCACCCCTCCACTTT. This encodes CASSSMTGGSSPLHF.

The V call is TRBV30, the J call TRBJ2-7; 12 bases agree with TRBD2. V lost 0 bases and J lost 5; bases outside the gene matches: 2. The CDR3 loop spans 14 amino acids. Germline-derived CDR1 and CDR2 are GTSNPN and SVGIG (reference sequence). The CDR3 region has the DNA TGTGCCTGGAGTGTTGGACTAGCGGGACACGAGCAGTACTTC. Protein sequence: CAWSVGLAGHEQYF.

V and J are TRBV6-5 and TRBJ2-7; D remains unclear. Germline V gene sequence: CDR1 MNHEY, CDR2 SVGAGI. V was clipped by 2 bases and J by 2 bases, with 13 bases between them. The CDR3 consists of 15 residues. Written as DNA, the CDR3 is TGTGCCAGCAGTTACAACCCCCAAGTAGCCTACGAGCAGTACTTC. This sequence encodes CASSYNPQVAYEQYF.

V usage is TRBV10-3 and J usage is TRBJ2-7, with TRBD2 matching over 10 bases. CDR3 size: 13 residues. The V segment lost 10 bases and the J segment 4 bases; nucleotides outside the gene matches: 7. Germline-derived CDR1 and CDR2 are ENHRY and SYGVKD. The CDR3 protein is CATEAGGPYEQYF. The CDR3 DNA reads TGTGCCACCGAAGCGGGAGGGCCGTACGAGCAGTACTTC.

The chain employs TRBV27 and TRBJ2-7, with 8 bases fitting TRBD1. Germline CDR1 reads MNHEY; CDR2 reads SMNVEV (reference sequence). The CDR3 length is 14 residues. The V and J ends lost 3 bases and 0 bases, in that order; junction bases with no gene match: 1. For the CDR3, the DNA is TGTGCCAGCAGTTTCACAGGGGGCTCCTACGAGCAGTACTTC. Its translation is CASSFTGGSYEQYF.

The gene calls are TRBV19 and TRBJ2-1; TRBD2 agrees at 11 bases. CDR1 and CDR2 (germline): LNHDA, SQIVND (reference sequence). This CDR3 spans 14 amino acids. The V gene end was trimmed by 10 bases and the J gene end by 6 bases; junction bases not matched to a gene: 8. CDR3 amino acids: CATLPGTSGNEQFF. The CDR3 DNA is TGTGCCACCCTTCCCGGGACTAGCGGCAATGAGCAGTTCTTC.

This chain links TRBV11-2 with TRBJ2-7; D remains unclear. This CDR3 has 15 amino acids. Germline V lookup: CDR1 SGHAT, CDR2 FQNNGV. The V gene lost 1 base and the J gene lost 3 bases, with 13 bases spanning the gap. The CDR3 is CASSLGLNYNYEQYF. Here the CDR3 DNA reads TGTGCCAGCAGCTTAGGACTGAATTACAACTACGAGCAGTACTTC.

This chain uses TRBV2 with TRBJ1-5; D is unresolved. The V end lost 4 bases, the J end lost 0 bases, and 10 bases lay between the germline ends. This CDR3 comprises 15 residues. CDR1 is SNHLY and CDR2 is FYNNEI in the germline V gene. CDR3 loop: CASSGQVISNQPQHF. The CDR3 DNA sequence: TGTGCCAGCAGTGGTCAGGTAATTAGCAATCAGCCCCAGCATTTT.

This sequence joins TRBV7-2 and TRBJ1-1; the D is unclear. In germline, CDR1 is SGHTA, CDR2 FQGNSA. The CDR3 is 14 residues long. The germline V and J ends were trimmed by 3 bases and 5 bases, with 13 bases remaining between them. CDR3 region: CASSFRSGGTEAFF. The CDR3 DNA sequence: TGTGCCAGCAGCTTCCGATCGGGTGGGACTGAAGCTTTCTTT.

This chain links TRBV11-2 with TRBJ2-5, with D possibly TRBD1 on 6 matching bases. Looked up from germline, CDR1 is SGHAT and CDR2 is FQNNGV. Trimming took 4 bases from V and 4 from J, leaving 16 bases between them. CDR3 length: 15 residues. CDR3: CASSSRGQEGETQYF. The CDR3 coding sequence is TGTGCCAGCAGCTCAAGGGGACAAGAAGGAGAGACCCAGTACTTC.

V usage is TRBV18 and J usage is TRBJ1-1, with D possibly TRBD1 on 5 matching bases. The V gene's germline CDR1 is KGHSH and CDR2 LQKENI. The CDR3 is 14 amino acids. Trimming removed 6 bases from V and 1 base from J, with 12 bases in between. The CDR3 sequence is CASSGGGANTEAFF. CDR3 nucleotides: TGTGCCAGCTCGGGCGGCGGGGCGAACACTGAAGCTTTCTTT.

V and J are TRBV5-6 and TRBJ1-1; 8 positions match TRBD1. V shed 1 base, J shed 0 bases, and the junction held 2 bases outside the gene matches. The germline V gene has CDR1 SGHDT and CDR2 YYEEEE. The CDR3 covers 15 residues. This CDR3 reads CASSLWGQVNTEAFF. In DNA form, the CDR3 reads TGTGCCAGCAGCTTGTGGGGACAGGTGAACACTGAAGCTTTCTTT.

The chain carries TRBV6-1 and TRBJ1-2, with 7 bases fitting TRBD1. CDR3 length: 13 residues. V lost 6 bases, J lost 2 bases, and 3 bases stayed unmatched. Looked up from germline, CDR1 is MNHNS and CDR2 is SASEGT. The CDR3, as DNA: TGTGCCAGCAGCGCACAGGGGAACTATGGCTACACCTTC. Residues: CASSAQGNYGYTF.

The chain is built from TRBV10-1 and TRBJ2-3; TRBD2 agrees at 7 bases. Trimming took 9 bases from V and 1 from J; bases not matched to a gene: 13. The length of the CDR3 is 16 residues. In germline, CDR1 is WNHNN, CDR2 SYGVQD (reference sequence). The CDR3 spells CASSRAGRSGTDTQYF. CDR3 nucleotides: TGCGCCAGTAGTAGAGCGGGGAGATCGGGCACAGATACGCAGTATTTT.

The J gene is TRBJ1-5, the V gene TRBV6-1; D uncertain. CDR1 MNHNS and CDR2 SASEGT come from the germline V gene. The CDR3 covers 16 residues. Trimming removed 1 base at V and 9 bases at J, with 19 bases between. The CDR3 sequence: CASSEGLLTPSRPQHF. CDR3 DNA: TGTGCCAGCAGTGAAGGGTTACTTACTCCCTCTCGGCCCCAGCATTTT.

The gene calls are TRBV7-6 and TRBJ1-1; D perhaps matches TRBD1 (6 bases). The germline gives CDR1 SGHVS, CDR2 FNYEAQ. This CDR3 contains 13 residues. V was trimmed by 4 bases and J by 5 bases, leaving 11 bases between them. The CDR3 loop reads CASSWGGRTEAFF. CDR3 nucleotides: TGTGCCAGCAGCTGGGGGGGGCGAACTGAAGCTTTCTTT.

This CDR3 is CASTSLPEPQHF. CDR3 sequence (DNA): TGTGCCAGTACGTCCCTCCCGGAGCCCCAGCATTTT. The V and J genes are TRBV19 and TRBJ1-5, with D hard to call. Deletions cut 7 bases from V and 8 bases from J, with 12 bases between. This CDR3 is 12 amino acids long. Looked up from germline, CDR1 is LNHDA and CDR2 is SQIVND (reference sequence).

The rearrangement links TRBV11-2 to TRBJ1-4; TRBD1 agrees at 7 bases. CDR3 length equals 15 residues. The germline V gene encodes CDR1 SGHAT and CDR2 FQNNGV. V was clipped by 3 bases and J by 8 bases; unmatched bases: 9. CDR3 amino acids: CASSFQDRSGEKLFF. The CDR3 coding sequence is TGTGCCAGCAGCTTCCAGGACAGGTCGGGGGAAAAACTGTTTTTT.

The V gene is TRBV28, the J gene TRBJ2-7; 8 nucleotides agree with TRBD1. V dropped 5 bases and J dropped 4; count of bases not matched to a gene: 10. This CDR3 is 15 amino acids long. The germline gives CDR1 MDHEN, CDR2 SYDVKM. CDR3 sequence reads: CASSGQGLSLYEQYF. CDR3 coding DNA: TGTGCCAGCAGTGGACAGGGTCTAAGCCTTTACGAGCAGTACTTC.

The chain links TRBV7-2 to TRBJ1-6; 8 nucleotides align to TRBD1. Unmatched junction bases numbered 10, after V lost 5 bases and J lost 10 bases. This CDR3 has 15 amino acids. CDR1 and CDR2 (germline): SGHTA, FQGNSA. The DNA for the CDR3 is TGTGCCAGCAGCCTGGTGGGACAGGCAGGGTCACCCCTCCACTTT. Protein product: CASSLVGQAGSPLHF. The variable domain in full, with the rest retrieved from reference TRBV7-2 and TRBJ1-6, is GAGVSQSPSNKVTEKGKDVELRCDPISGHTALYWYRQSLGQGLEFLIYFQGNSAPDKSGLPSDRFSAERTGGSVSTLTIQRTQQEDSAVYLCASSLVGQAGSPLHFGNGTRLTVT.

The chain couples TRBV7-2 to TRBJ1-5; no reliable D call. Germline assignment: CDR1 SGHTA and CDR2 FQGNSA. Trimming shortened V by 5 bases and J by 3 bases, and 14 bases separated the two germline ends. The CDR3 has 15 residues. The CDR3 DNA reads as TGTGCCAGCAGCGCCAGCCCCGGACTCAATCAGCCCCAGCATTTT. It translates to CASSASPGLNQPQHF.

V usage is TRBV2 and J usage is TRBJ1-1, with a tentative D call TRBD1 (5 bases). Germline V CDR1 and CDR2: SNHLY, FYNNEI. V was cut by 4 bases and J by 1 base, with 10 bases left in between. The length of the CDR3 is 14 residues. The CDR3 sequence is CASSVGRENTEAFF. CDR3 coding DNA: TGTGCCAGCAGTGTAGGCAGGGAGAACACTGAAGCTTTCTTT.